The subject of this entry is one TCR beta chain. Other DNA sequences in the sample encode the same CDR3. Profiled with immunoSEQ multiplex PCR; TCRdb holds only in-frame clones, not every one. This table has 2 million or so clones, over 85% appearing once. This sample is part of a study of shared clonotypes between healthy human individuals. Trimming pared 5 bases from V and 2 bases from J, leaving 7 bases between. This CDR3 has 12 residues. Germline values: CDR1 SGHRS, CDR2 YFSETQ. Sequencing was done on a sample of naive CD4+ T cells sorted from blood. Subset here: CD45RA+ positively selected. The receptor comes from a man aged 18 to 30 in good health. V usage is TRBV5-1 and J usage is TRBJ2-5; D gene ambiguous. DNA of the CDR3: TGCGCCAGCAGTTCCTCGCAAGAGACCCAGTACTTC. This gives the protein CASSSSQETQYF.